This is a list of T cell receptor beta chains from one sample in a study of radiotherapy plus CTLA-4 blockade in lung cancer. This table comes from immunoSEQ multiplex PCR, and its TCRdb copy is limited to in-frame clones, with some not included. The sample lists over 45,000 clones; roughly 80% were seen once. Specimen: peripheral blood, collected from a patient treated with radiotherapy plus ipilimumab. Receptors originate from a human donor with non-small cell lung cancer who had a complete response to radiotherapy plus ipilimumab. Each CDR3 is given with its conserved first and last residue. Each record gives: clone size, J gene, V gene, D gene, CDR3 protein, CDR3 DNA. The D gene is left open where the match is weak. Rows give clone size only sometimes, using once, few, many, or a class for an expanded clone.

clone size: NA; J gene: TRBJ2-2; V gene: TRBV7-2; D gene: TRBD1; CDR3 protein: CASSLKSGQSPGELFF; CDR3 DNA: TGTGCCAGCAGCTTAAAGTCGGGACAGTCGCCCGGGGAGCTGTTTTTT
clone size: NA; J gene: TRBJ1-5; V gene: TRBV18; D gene: NA; CDR3 protein: CASSAGYSNQPQHF; CDR3 DNA: TGTGCCAGCTCCGCAGGGTATAGCAATCAGCCCCAGCATTTT
clone size: NA; J gene: TRBJ2-3; V gene: TRBV7-9; D gene: TRBD2; CDR3 protein: CASSFLAGVTDTQYF; CDR3 DNA: TGTGCCAGCAGCTTCCTAGCGGGAGTAACAGATACGCAGTATTTT
clone size: NA; J gene: TRBJ2-2; V gene: TRBV25-1; D gene: NA; CDR3 protein: CASNATPPGELFF; CDR3 DNA: TGTGCCAGCAATGCAACTCCTCCCGGGGAGCTGTTTTTT
clone size: few; J gene: TRBJ2-3; V gene: TRBV19; D gene: TRBD2; CDR3 protein: CASSIGLAGGPSTDTQYF; CDR3 DNA: TGTGCCAGTAGTATAGGACTAGCGGGGGGGCCTAGCACAGATACGCAGTATTTT
clone size: once; J gene: TRBJ2-7; V gene: TRBV5-1; D gene: TRBD2; CDR3 protein: CASSPDSGGGSYEQYF; CDR3 DNA: TGCGCCAGCAGCCCGGACAGCGGGGGGGGCTCCTACGAGCAGTACTTC
clone size: NA; J gene: TRBJ1-1; V gene: TRBV19; D gene: TRBD1; CDR3 protein: CASSVTGGTEAFF; CDR3 DNA: TGTGCCAGTAGCGTGACAGGGGGCACTGAAGCTTTCTTT
clone size: NA; J gene: TRBJ2-1; V gene: TRBV7-9; D gene: TRBD2; CDR3 protein: CASSLVGGRGVNEQFF; CDR3 DNA: TGTGCCAGCAGCTTAGTGGGCGGGAGGGGGGTCAATGAGCAGTTCTTC
clone size: few; J gene: TRBJ1-1; V gene: TRBV5-4; D gene: NA; CDR3 protein: CASSLAGVIEAFF; CDR3 DNA: TGTGCCAGCAGCTTGGCAGGGGTTATTGAAGCTTTCTTT
clone size: NA; J gene: TRBJ1-2; V gene: TRBV5-4; D gene: NA; CDR3 protein: CASSNRGILQGYTF; CDR3 DNA: TGTGCCAGCAGCAACCGGGGTATACTACAAGGCTACACCTTC
clone size: few; J gene: TRBJ1-6; V gene: TRBV7-8; D gene: TRBD1; CDR3 protein: CASSLKQGQGPPLHF; CDR3 DNA: TGTGCCAGCAGCTTAAAACAAGGACAGGGTCCACCCCTCCACTTT
clone size: NA; J gene: TRBJ1-6; V gene: TRBV14; D gene: TRBD1; CDR3 protein: CASSGDWDSPLHF; CDR3 DNA: TGTGCCAGCAGCGGGGACTGGGACAGTCCCCTCCACTTT
clone size: NA; J gene: TRBJ1-4; V gene: TRBV7-6; D gene: NA; CDR3 protein: CASSPTTRGEKLFF; CDR3 DNA: TGTGCCAGCAGCCCGACGACTCGGGGAGAAAAACTGTTTTTT
clone size: NA; J gene: TRBJ1-1; V gene: TRBV7-9; D gene: NA; CDR3 protein: CASSLGFTVNTEAFF; CDR3 DNA: TGTGCCAGCAGCTTAGGATTTACGGTGAACACTGAAGCTTTCTTT
clone size: NA; J gene: TRBJ2-2; V gene: TRBV1; D gene: NA; CDR3 protein: CTSSQVNSTNTGELFF; CDR3 DNA: TGCACCAGCAGCCAAGTTAACTCCACGAACACCGGGGAGCTGTTTTTT